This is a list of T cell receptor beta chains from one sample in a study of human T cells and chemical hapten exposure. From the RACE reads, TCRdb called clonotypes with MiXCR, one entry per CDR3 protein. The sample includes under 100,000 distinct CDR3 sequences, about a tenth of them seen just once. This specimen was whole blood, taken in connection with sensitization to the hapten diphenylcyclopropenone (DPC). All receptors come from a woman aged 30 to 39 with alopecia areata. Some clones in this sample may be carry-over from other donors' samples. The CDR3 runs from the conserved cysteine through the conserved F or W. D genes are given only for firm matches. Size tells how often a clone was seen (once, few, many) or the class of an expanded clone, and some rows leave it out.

cdr3_nt: TGCGCCAGCAGCTTGAAAGGGGGCAATCAGCCCCAGCATTTT; cdr3_aa: CASSLKGGNQPQHF; v_call: TRBV5-1; j_call: TRBJ1-5; d_call: NA; clone_size: NA
cdr3_nt: TGTGCCAGCAGCTTCCAGATCGGGGCCAGGGGATCCCAGCCCCAGCATTTT; cdr3_aa: CASSFQIGARGSQPQHF; v_call: TRBV7-8; j_call: TRBJ1-5; d_call: NA; clone_size: many
cdr3_nt: TGTGCCAGCAGCCCATCGGTCGCCTCCTACGAGCAGTACTTC; cdr3_aa: CASSPSVASYEQYF; v_call: TRBV7-9; j_call: TRBJ2-7; d_call: NA; clone_size: NA
cdr3_nt: TGCGCCAGCAGCTGGGGGGACAGGTCCCCGGTCAACTATGGCTACACCTTC; cdr3_aa: CASSWGDRSPVNYGYTF; v_call: TRBV5-1; j_call: TRBJ1-2; d_call: TRBD1; clone_size: few
cdr3_nt: TGTGCCAGCAGCCAGGGACTAGCGCCGAACACCGGGGAGCTGTTTTTT; cdr3_aa: CASSQGLAPNTGELFF; v_call: TRBV3-1; j_call: TRBJ2-2; d_call: TRBD2; clone_size: NA
cdr3_nt: TGTGCCAGCAGCCAAGTAGGGGGCTACGAGCAGTACTTC; cdr3_aa: CASSQVGGYEQYF; v_call: TRBV4-2; j_call: TRBJ2-7; d_call: NA; clone_size: NA
cdr3_nt: TGCGCCAGCAGTATGGGACAGTCATTGAATGAGCAGTTCTTC; cdr3_aa: CASSMGQSLNEQFF; v_call: TRBV5-1; j_call: TRBJ2-1; d_call: TRBD1; clone_size: many
cdr3_nt: TGCAGCGTTGCTCGTCGGGAGGGCCGCCACATCTTC; cdr3_aa: CSVARREGRHIF; v_call: TRBV29-1; j_call: TRBJ2-1; d_call: TRBD2; clone_size: NA
cdr3_nt: TGTGCCAGCAGCTCAGGAACGATCTACGAGCAGTACTTC; cdr3_aa: CASSSGTIYEQYF; v_call: TRBV11-2; j_call: TRBJ2-7; d_call: NA; clone_size: NA
cdr3_nt: TGCGCCAGCAGCCCGGACAGGGAATCCCGTGGCTACACCTTC; cdr3_aa: CASSPDRESRGYTF; v_call: TRBV5-1; j_call: TRBJ1-2; d_call: TRBD1; clone_size: few
cdr3_nt: TGTGCCAGCAGTTTAAGGGCCGGGACAGCCTACAATGAGCAGTTCTTC; cdr3_aa: CASSLRAGTAYNEQFF; v_call: TRBV28; j_call: TRBJ2-1; d_call: TRBD1; clone_size: many
cdr3_nt: TGTGCCAGCAGCCAAGATTTTCGTTCGTACAATGAGCAGTTCTTC; cdr3_aa: CASSQDFRSYNEQFF; v_call: TRBV3-1; j_call: TRBJ2-1; d_call: NA; clone_size: many
cdr3_nt: TGCGCCAGCAGGGGACAGGGGGCGCACATTCAGTACTTC; cdr3_aa: CASRGQGAHIQYF; v_call: TRBV10-2; j_call: TRBJ2-4; d_call: TRBD1; clone_size: many
cdr3_nt: TGTGCCAGCAGCTTAGGCAGCTACTCTAGCAATCAGCCCCAGCATTTT; cdr3_aa: CASSLGSYSSNQPQHF; v_call: TRBV7-2; j_call: TRBJ1-5; d_call: NA; clone_size: many
cdr3_nt: TGTGCCAGCAGTTACCCCTCCGGGACGCCGATCCCCAATCAGCCCCAGCATTTT; cdr3_aa: CASSYPSGTPIPNQPQHF; v_call: TRBV6-6; j_call: TRBJ1-5; d_call: NA; clone_size: many
cdr3_nt: TGTGCCAGCAGTTTGCCAGGGGCCTCGAACACTGAAGCTTTCTTT; cdr3_aa: CASSLPGASNTEAFF; v_call: TRBV28; j_call: TRBJ1-1; d_call: NA; clone_size: many
cdr3_nt: TGTGCCAGCAGCCGGAACCAGGGGGCTCGAGAAAAACTGTTTTTT; cdr3_aa: CASSRNQGAREKLFF; v_call: TRBV12-3/TRBV12-4; j_call: TRBJ1-4; d_call: TRBD1; clone_size: many
cdr3_nt: TGTGCCAGCAGTACTAGCGGGAGGGCCGTATCCTACAATGAGCAGTTCTTC; cdr3_aa: CASSTSGRAVSYNEQFF; v_call: TRBV12-3/TRBV12-4; j_call: TRBJ2-1; d_call: TRBD2; clone_size: many
cdr3_nt: TGCAGCGTTGACTTAGACTCCGTTCAAGAGACCCAGTACTTC; cdr3_aa: CSVDLDSVQETQYF; v_call: TRBV29-1; j_call: TRBJ2-5; d_call: NA; clone_size: NA
cdr3_nt: TGTGCCGGACTCCGGTTGACAGGGGACAACACAGGCACAGATACGCAGTATTTT; cdr3_aa: CAGLRLTGDNTGTDTQYF; v_call: TRBV6-2/TRBV6-3; j_call: TRBJ2-3; d_call: TRBD1; clone_size: NA
cdr3_nt: TGCAGTGCCCACAGGGTCGGGGATTCACCCCTCCACTTT; cdr3_aa: CSAHRVGDSPLHF; v_call: TRBV20-1; j_call: TRBJ1-6; d_call: NA; clone_size: few
cdr3_nt: TGCGCCAGCAGCAACCAACAGGGGGAGGATGAAAAACTGTTTTTT; cdr3_aa: CASSNQQGEDEKLFF; v_call: TRBV4-1; j_call: TRBJ1-4; d_call: TRBD1; clone_size: few
cdr3_nt: TGTGCCACCAGTGATTTGGGGGGGGCTGAGGATGAGCAGTTCTTC; cdr3_aa: CATSDLGGAEDEQFF; v_call: TRBV24-1; j_call: TRBJ2-1; d_call: NA; clone_size: many
cdr3_nt: TGCAGTGCTAGAGATCTAGCGGGGCCTAGGGAGTGGTTCTTC; cdr3_aa: CSARDLAGPREWFF; v_call: TRBV20-1; j_call: TRBJ2-1; d_call: TRBD2; clone_size: NA
cdr3_nt: TGTGCCAGCAGTTCCAGCGGGGGGACCTACGAGCAGTACTTC; cdr3_aa: CASSSSGGTYEQYF; v_call: TRBV6-2/TRBV6-3; j_call: TRBJ2-7; d_call: TRBD2; clone_size: many
cdr3_nt: TGTGCCAGCAGTAGCTCTAGAAACACTGAAGCTTTCTTT; cdr3_aa: CASSSSRNTEAFF; v_call: TRBV28; j_call: TRBJ1-1; d_call: NA; clone_size: few
cdr3_nt: TGTGCCAGCAGCGTAGCGGGAGCCCCAACCGGGGAGCAGTACTTC; cdr3_aa: CASSVAGAPTGEQYF; v_call: TRBV9; j_call: TRBJ2-7; d_call: NA; clone_size: NA
cdr3_nt: TGTGCCAGCAGTTACGGCGGGAGGACAGATACGCAGTATTTT; cdr3_aa: CASSYGGRTDTQYF; v_call: TRBV6-5; j_call: TRBJ2-3; d_call: TRBD2; clone_size: NA
cdr3_nt: TGTGCCAGCTCACCGATACAGGGTGGCTACACCTTC; cdr3_aa: CASSPIQGGYTF; v_call: TRBV18; j_call: TRBJ1-2; d_call: NA; clone_size: few
cdr3_nt: TGCAGCGTTGAGTTTGGACTAGCGGGATTCGCCTACGAGCAGTACTTC; cdr3_aa: CSVEFGLAGFAYEQYF; v_call: TRBV29-1; j_call: TRBJ2-7; d_call: TRBD2; clone_size: few
cdr3_nt: TGTGCCAGCAGCTTAGAAAGGGGAAATCAGCCCCAGCATTTT; cdr3_aa: CASSLERGNQPQHF; v_call: TRBV7-2; j_call: TRBJ1-5; d_call: NA; clone_size: many
cdr3_nt: TGCAGTGCCCCTCTAGCGGGGGACGGCAATGAGCAGTTCTTC; cdr3_aa: CSAPLAGDGNEQFF; v_call: TRBV20-1; j_call: TRBJ2-1; d_call: TRBD2; clone_size: many
cdr3_nt: TGTGCCAGTAGTCGGCGGGACGGTAACTATGGCTACACCTTC; cdr3_aa: CASSRRDGNYGYTF; v_call: TRBV19; j_call: TRBJ1-2; d_call: NA; clone_size: many
cdr3_nt: TGTGCCAGCAGTTTCGGAGGGCACAATCAGCCCCAGCATTTT; cdr3_aa: CASSFGGHNQPQHF; v_call: TRBV28; j_call: TRBJ1-5; d_call: NA; clone_size: NA
cdr3_nt: TGTGCCAGCAGTTTATTTAGCGGCACAGATACGCAGTATTTT; cdr3_aa: CASSLFSGTDTQYF; v_call: TRBV12-3/TRBV12-4; j_call: TRBJ2-3; d_call: NA; clone_size: NA
cdr3_nt: TGTGCCAGCAGCCCAGAGGGACTAGCGGGCGTCCCTACTAGCACAGATACGCAGTATTTT; cdr3_aa: CASSPEGLAGVPTSTDTQYF; v_call: TRBV9; j_call: TRBJ2-3; d_call: TRBD2; clone_size: many
cdr3_nt: TGTGCCAGCAGACCGACAGGGGGGTGGTATGGCTACACCTTC; cdr3_aa: CASRPTGGWYGYTF; v_call: TRBV11-2; j_call: TRBJ1-2; d_call: TRBD1; clone_size: many
cdr3_nt: TGCAGCGTTGAAGGACTCAGCCCAACTAGCACAGATACGCAGTATTTT; cdr3_aa: CSVEGLSPTSTDTQYF; v_call: TRBV29-1; j_call: TRBJ2-3; d_call: NA; clone_size: once
cdr3_nt: TGTGCCAGCAGCCAAGCCGACAGGCCGCCTACCGATGAGCAGTTCTTC; cdr3_aa: CASSQADRPPTDEQFF; v_call: TRBV4-2; j_call: TRBJ2-1; d_call: NA; clone_size: many
cdr3_nt: TGTGCCAGCAGCCTAGGAGCGGGGGCCAACGAGCAGTACTTC; cdr3_aa: CASSLGAGANEQYF; v_call: TRBV13; j_call: TRBJ2-7; d_call: TRBD2; clone_size: many
cdr3_nt: TGTGCCAGCAGCCAAGATCCGGGCCTGGAGACCCAGTACTTC; cdr3_aa: CASSQDPGLETQYF; v_call: TRBV3-1; j_call: TRBJ2-5; d_call: NA; clone_size: NA
cdr3_nt: TGTGCCAGCTCGCTTACTAGAACCTACGAGCAGTACTTC; cdr3_aa: CASSLTRTYEQYF; v_call: TRBV18; j_call: TRBJ2-7; d_call: NA; clone_size: many
cdr3_nt: TGTGCCAGCAGCCAAGAACGATCTAGGAATTCACCCCTCCACTTT; cdr3_aa: CASSQERSRNSPLHF; v_call: TRBV14; j_call: TRBJ1-6; d_call: NA; clone_size: NA
cdr3_nt: TGTGCCAGCAGCGACCTCCGGGCCCCTCTGGGCTACGAGCAGTACTTC; cdr3_aa: CASSDLRAPLGYEQYF; v_call: TRBV2; j_call: TRBJ2-7; d_call: NA; clone_size: many
cdr3_nt: TGTGCCAGCAGTTCTATCCCCGGACGCCCTGGAAACACCATATATTTT; cdr3_aa: CASSSIPGRPGNTIYF; v_call: TRBV28; j_call: TRBJ1-3; d_call: NA; clone_size: few
cdr3_nt: TGTGCCAGCAGTTCTTGGTACGAGGAGCAGTACTTC; cdr3_aa: CASSSWYEEQYF; v_call: TRBV28; j_call: TRBJ2-7; d_call: NA; clone_size: NA
cdr3_nt: TGTGCCAGCAGAAGAGGGTCGGGGATCAATTCACCCCTCCACTTT; cdr3_aa: CASRRGSGINSPLHF; v_call: TRBV6-5; j_call: TRBJ1-6; d_call: NA; clone_size: many
cdr3_nt: TGCGCCAGCAGCCAGACTTCGGGACAGGGGGTCAATGAGCAGTTCTTC; cdr3_aa: CASSQTSGQGVNEQFF; v_call: TRBV4-3; j_call: TRBJ2-1; d_call: TRBD1; clone_size: few
cdr3_nt: TGTGCCAGCAGCCACACCGTAATCCTGACAGGGAATAATTCACCCCTCCACTTT; cdr3_aa: CASSHTVILTGNNSPLHF; v_call: TRBV11-2; j_call: TRBJ1-6; d_call: TRBD1; clone_size: NA